The rows below give T cell receptor beta chains drawn from one sample of a study of breast tumors, draining lymph nodes, adjacent tissues. TCRdb fed the multiplex PCR reads into MiXCR, producing one record per CDR3 protein. The sample lists about 180,000 distinct CDR3 sequences, roughly 30% occurring once. Sequenced material: axillary lymph node tissue. The receptor set was obtained from a female donor with breast cancer. Some clones in this sample may be carry-over from other donors' samples. The CDR3 runs from the conserved cysteine through the conserved F or W. The D gene is left open where the match is weak. Size tells how often a clone was seen (once, few, many) or the class of an expanded clone, and some rows leave it out.

.	TRBJ1-6	TRBD1	TRBV5-1	TGCGCCAGCAGCACCGGGACAGGGGGCCGATCACCCCTCCACTTT	CASSTGTGGRSPLHF
many	TRBJ2-7	.	TRBV11-2	TGTGCCAGCAGCCAAGGGACGGATAGTCTATACGAGCAGTACTTC	CASSQGTDSLYEQYF
many	TRBJ1-3	.	TRBV7-2	TGTGCCAGCAGTCCATACAGGGCCTCTGGAAACACCATATATTTT	CASSPYRASGNTIYF
many	TRBJ2-7	TRBD1	TRBV9	TGTGCCAGCAGCGTAGTTGGCAGGGGGCGACACGAGCAGTACTTC	CASSVVGRGRHEQYF
.	TRBJ1-4	TRBD1	TRBV11-2	TGTGCCAGCAGCAGACAGGGATCCACTAATGAAAAACTGGTTTTT	CASSRQGSTNEKLVF
few	TRBJ2-7	.	TRBV3-1	TGTGCCAGCAGCCAAGAGGGGTCGGGGTACGAGCAGTACTTC	CASSQEGSGYEQYF
many	TRBJ1-2	TRBD1	TRBV20-1	TGCAGTGCCATGCCATGGGGACAGATAGTCTATGGCTACACCTTC	CSAMPWGQIVYGYTF
.	TRBJ1-2	.	TRBV5-5	TGTGCCAGCAGCCCAACAGGGTTCACCGGGGAGCAGATAGAGCGCTACACCTTC	CASSPTGFTGEQIERYTF
.	TRBJ1-1	TRBD1	TRBV20-1	TGCAGTGCCAGTGGGGGAGGGGGCGGCCCCACCGCTGAAGCTTTCTTT	CSASGGGGGPTAEAFF
.	TRBJ1-1	.	TRBV5-1	TGCGCCAGCAGCTGGGGCACAACGAACACTGAAGCTTTCTTT	CASSWGTTNTEAFF
.	TRBJ2-3	.	TRBV2	TGTGCCAGCAGAAGTGGGAGGCACACAGATACGCAGTATTTT	CASRSGRHTDTQYF
.	TRBJ2-1	TRBD2	TRBV7-2	TGTGCCAGCAGCTTAGTAGCGGGAGGGCCGGGCTACAATGAGCAGTTCTTC	CASSLVAGGPGYNEQFF
.	TRBJ2-1	TRBD2	TRBV7-8	TGTGCCAGCAGCTTAGAAGGGACTAGCGGGAGGGTAAATGAGCAGTTCTTC	CASSLEGTSGRVNEQFF
many	TRBJ2-7	TRBD1	TRBV7-6	TGTGCCAGCAGCATTGGACAGGGGTTCCCCGAGGAGCAGTACTTC	CASSIGQGFPEEQYF
many	TRBJ2-2	.	TRBV19	TGTGCCAGTAGTCGCCTAGCTAACACCGGGGAGCTGTTTTTT	CASSRLANTGELFF
many	TRBJ2-5	.	TRBV7-2	TGTGCCAGCAGCTTAGTTTCAACGGGGCCAGGAGAGACCCAGTACTTC	CASSLVSTGPGETQYF
.	TRBJ1-6	.	TRBV19	TGTGCCAGTAGGTCGTCTCTAGCGGCGAGCTCCTATAATTCACCCCCCCACTTT	CASRSSLAASSYNSPPHF
.	TRBJ2-6	TRBD2	TRBV7-2	TGTGCCAGCAGCTTCAGTGGTAGCGGGGGGGCCACCGGGGCCAACGTCCTGACTTTC	CASSFSGSGGATGANVLTF
medium-sized	TRBJ1-4	.	TRBV4-2	TGTGCCAGCAGCCAAGAGGGTGCAGGCTTCAATGAAAAACTGTTTTTT	CASSQEGAGFNEKLFF
many	TRBJ2-7	TRBD2	TRBV12-3/TRBV12-4	TGTGCCAGCAGCCCCACTAGCGGCCCCTACGAGCAGTACTTC	CASSPTSGPYEQYF
many	TRBJ2-7	.	TRBV7-9	TGTGCCAGCAGCTACGGGGAAGCCGAGCAGTACTTC	CASSYGEAEQYF
few	TRBJ1-2	TRBD1	TRBV6-5	TGTGCCAGCGGTTACTCCATAGGGACAGGGTATGGCTACACCTTC	CASGYSIGTGYGYTF
many	TRBJ1-2	.	TRBV6-6	TGTGCCAGCAGGGAGGGGAACTATGGCTACACCTTC	CASREGNYGYTF
.	TRBJ2-1	.	TRBV7-2	TGTGCCAGCAGCTCCCCGCTGGGACAAGCTGGTCACAATGAGCAGTTCTTC	CASSSPLGQAGHNEQFF
.	TRBJ1-5	.	TRBV6-2/TRBV6-3	TGTGCCAGCAGACCAGGGACACTTAGCAATCAGCCCCAGCATTTT	CASRPGTLSNQPQHF
few	TRBJ2-7	.	TRBV6-1	TGTGCCAGCACCCCCGCTCGGGCGGACGAGCAGTACTTC	CASTPARADEQYF
few	TRBJ2-1	.	TRBV9	TGTGCCAGCAGCGTAGCGCCTAGTCAGAACAATGAGCAGTTCTTC	CASSVAPSQNNEQFF
.	TRBJ2-1	TRBD2	TRBV3-1	TGTGCCACAAAAGCGGGGGGGCTTTCACTTGGAGAGCAGTTCTTC	CATKAGGLSLGEQFF
many	TRBJ1-5	.	TRBV5-1	TGCGCCAGCAGCTTTTCCGCGGGACCGGGGGAGCCCCAGCATTTT	CASSFSAGPGEPQHF
many	TRBJ1-5	.	TRBV19	TGTGCCAGTAGTGTCACGGGGGGGAATCAGCCCCAGCATTTT	CASSVTGGNQPQHF
few	TRBJ1-5	TRBD1	TRBV27	TGTGCCAGCACCCAGAACCGGACAGGGGGGTTTAGCAATCAGCCCCAGCATTTT	CASTQNRTGGFSNQPQHF
many	TRBJ1-3	TRBD1	TRBV9	TGTGCCAGCAGCGTGGGACAGGGGGCAACGGGAAACACCATATATTTT	CASSVGQGATGNTIYF
many	TRBJ1-3	.	TRBV7-6	TGTGCCAGCAGCCCGGGACCGACTGGAAACACCATATATTTT	CASSPGPTGNTIYF
many	TRBJ2-7	.	TRBV6-5	TGTGCCAGCAGTTACTCGACCGGGCTCTACGAGCAGTACTTC	CASSYSTGLYEQYF
many	TRBJ1-2	.	TRBV28	TGTGCCAGCAGTTTATTCAGACAAGATGGCTACACCTTC	CASSLFRQDGYTF
.	TRBJ2-1	.	TRBV15	TGTGCCACCAGCAGAGTTTGGGGGGAGTTGGGCAATGAGCAGTTCTTC	CATSRVWGELGNEQFF
.	TRBJ2-1	.	TRBV15	TGTGCCACCAGCAGAGATTCTCCAGATACGCAGTTCTTC	CATSRDSPDTQFF
many	TRBJ2-7	.	TRBV5-1	TGCGCCAGCAGCTTGGATGGTACCCCTCTGAGGGAGCAGTACTTC	CASSLDGTPLREQYF
many	TRBJ2-2	TRBD2	TRBV7-9	TGTGCCAGCTGGGGGGGGAACACCGGGGAGCTGTTTTTT	CASWGGNTGELFF
.	TRBJ2-1	.	TRBV12-5	TGTGCTAGTGGTTTCCCGGGGACTCAGTCCGAGCAGTTCTTC	CASGFPGTQSEQFF
many	TRBJ1-5	.	TRBV20-1	TGCAGTGCTAGAAACAGGAGGGAACAGCCCCAGCATTTT	CSARNRREQPQHF
.	TRBJ2-3	.	TRBV18	TGTGCCAGCTCACCAGTGGAGGGGCCCATTGATACGCGGTATTTT	CASSPVEGPIDTRYF
many	TRBJ1-3	TRBD1	TRBV7-6	TGTGCCAGCAGCTCGGGACAGGGGTTGAATGGAAACACCATATATTTT	CASSSGQGLNGNTIYF
.	TRBJ1-1	.	TRBV11-1	TGTGCCAGCAGCTTATCGGGACTCCCGAACACTGAAGCTTTCTTT	CASSLSGLPNTEAFF
many	TRBJ2-5	.	TRBV12-3/TRBV12-4	TGTGCCAGCAGTTTATTCTTTAGTGCGGGGGCGGAACAGACCCAGTACTTC	CASSLFFSAGAEQTQYF
many	TRBJ2-1	TRBD2	TRBV7-3	TGTGCCAGCAGCTTTTTCGGGAGGGACAATGAGCAGTTCTTC	CASSFFGRDNEQFF
.	TRBJ1-6	.	TRBV6-5	TGTGCCAGCAGCGCCGGGACAAGCTCCTATAATTCACCCCTCCACTTT	CASSAGTSSYNSPLHF
few	TRBJ1-5	.	TRBV9	TGTGCCAGCAGCGTAGGTGGCAGCAATCAGCCCCAGCATTTT	CASSVGGSNQPQHF